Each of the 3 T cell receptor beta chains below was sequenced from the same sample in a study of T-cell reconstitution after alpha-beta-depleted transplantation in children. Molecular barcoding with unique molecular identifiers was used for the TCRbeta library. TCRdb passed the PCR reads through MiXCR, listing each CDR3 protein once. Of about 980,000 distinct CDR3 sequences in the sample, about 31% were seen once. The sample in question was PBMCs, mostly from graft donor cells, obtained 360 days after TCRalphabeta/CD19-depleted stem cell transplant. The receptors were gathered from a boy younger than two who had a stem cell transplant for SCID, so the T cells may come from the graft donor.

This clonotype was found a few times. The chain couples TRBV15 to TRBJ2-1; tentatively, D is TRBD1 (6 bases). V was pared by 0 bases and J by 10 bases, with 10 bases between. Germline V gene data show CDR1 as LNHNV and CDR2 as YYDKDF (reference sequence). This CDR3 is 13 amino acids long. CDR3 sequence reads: CATSRDRTVEQFF. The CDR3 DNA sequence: TGTGCCACCAGCAGAGATCGGACAGTAGAGCAGTTCTTC.

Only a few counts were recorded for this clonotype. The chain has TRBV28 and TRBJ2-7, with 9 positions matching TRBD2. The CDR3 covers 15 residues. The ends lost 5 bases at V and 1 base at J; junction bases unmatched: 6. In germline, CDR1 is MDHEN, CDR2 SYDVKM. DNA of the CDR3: TGTGCCAGCAGTCAGCGGGGGGCCAATTCCTACGAGCAGTACTTC. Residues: CASSQRGANSYEQYF.

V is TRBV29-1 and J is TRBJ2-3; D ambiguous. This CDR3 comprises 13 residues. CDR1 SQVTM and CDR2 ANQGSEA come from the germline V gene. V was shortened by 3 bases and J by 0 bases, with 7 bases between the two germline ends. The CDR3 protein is CSVDAFSTDTQYF. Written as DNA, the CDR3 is TGCAGCGTTGATGCTTTTAGCACAGATACGCAGTATTTT.